This note documents a single T cell receptor beta chain sequence. Its antigen is not identified. Sequenced by immunoSEQ multiplex PCR; TCRdb stores in-frame clones only, minus some. The sample holds around 100,000 clones, approximately 80% seen once. The time point was: baseline, week 1 (first vaccination visit). Treatment meaning: pre-vaccination baseline after standard-of-care therapy. The sample comes from a study of a mutant IDH1 vaccine in newly diagnosed glioma. Overall study: The earlier regimen, radiotherapy, temozolomide, or both, was most often both.

V trimming: 5 bases; J trimming: 7 bases; junction bases outside the gene matches: 9. The germline V gene has CDR1 LNHDA and CDR2 SQIVND (reference sequence). The CDR3 has 15 residues. Study results and limitations: The authors found pseudoprogression apparently unrelated to changes in top peripheral T cell clonotypes. Among all patients, vaccine-induced immune responses occurred in 90% to 95%.

V usage is TRBV19 and J usage is TRBJ1-5; 9 bases match TRBD1. This TCR derives from a man aged 40-49 years with glioma. Some clones in this sample may be carry-over from other donors' samples. The sequencing used PBMCs, collected from a glioma patient treated with radiotherapy, temozolomide or both. CDR3 DNA: TGTGCCAGTAGTGACGACAGGGGGAAGGTGCAGCCCCAGCATTTT. This gives the protein CASSDDRGKVQPQHF.